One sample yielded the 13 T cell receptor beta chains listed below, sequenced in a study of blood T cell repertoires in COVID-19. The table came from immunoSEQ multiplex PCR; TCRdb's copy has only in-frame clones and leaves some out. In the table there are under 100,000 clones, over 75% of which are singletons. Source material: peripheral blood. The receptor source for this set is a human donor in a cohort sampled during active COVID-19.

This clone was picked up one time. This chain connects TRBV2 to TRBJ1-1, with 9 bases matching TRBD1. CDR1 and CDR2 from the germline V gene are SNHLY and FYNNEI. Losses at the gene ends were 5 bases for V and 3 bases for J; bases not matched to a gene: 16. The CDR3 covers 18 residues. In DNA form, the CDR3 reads TGTGCCAGCAGTCCTACTTATCCGGGACAGGGTGTAGACACTGAAGCTTTCTTT. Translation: CASSPTYPGQGVDTEAFF.

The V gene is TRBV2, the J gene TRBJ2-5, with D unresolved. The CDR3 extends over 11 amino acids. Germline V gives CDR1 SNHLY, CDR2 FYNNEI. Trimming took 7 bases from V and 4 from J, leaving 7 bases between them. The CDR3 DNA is TGTGCCAGCAAACTCGGAGAGACCCAGTACTTC. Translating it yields CASKLGETQYF.

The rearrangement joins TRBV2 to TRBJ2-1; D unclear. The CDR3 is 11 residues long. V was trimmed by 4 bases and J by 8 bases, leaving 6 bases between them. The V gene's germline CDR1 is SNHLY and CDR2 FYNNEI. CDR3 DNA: TGTGCCAGCAGTGGCGAGCATGAGCAGTTCTTC. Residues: CASSGEHEQFF.

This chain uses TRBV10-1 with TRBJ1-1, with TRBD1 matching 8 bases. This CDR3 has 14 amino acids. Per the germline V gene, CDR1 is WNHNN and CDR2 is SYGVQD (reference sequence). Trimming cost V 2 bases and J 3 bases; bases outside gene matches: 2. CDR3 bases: TGCGCCAGCAGTGAGAGGACAGGGTACACTGAAGCTTTCTTT. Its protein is CASSERTGYTEAFF.

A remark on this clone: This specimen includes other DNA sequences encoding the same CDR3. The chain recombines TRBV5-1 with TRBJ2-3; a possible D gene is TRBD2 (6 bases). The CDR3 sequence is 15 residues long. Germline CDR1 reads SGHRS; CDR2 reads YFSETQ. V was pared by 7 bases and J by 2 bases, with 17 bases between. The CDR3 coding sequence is TGCGCCAGCCGATCGGGACTCCCAATCACAGATACGCAGTATTTT. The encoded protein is CASRSGLPITDTQYF.

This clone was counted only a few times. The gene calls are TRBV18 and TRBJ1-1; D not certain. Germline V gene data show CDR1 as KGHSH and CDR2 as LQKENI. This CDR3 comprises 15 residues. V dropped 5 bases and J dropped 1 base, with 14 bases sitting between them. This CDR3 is CASSETMTGNTEAFF. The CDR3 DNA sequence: TGTGCCAGCTCAGAAACCATGACGGGGAACACTGAAGCTTTCTTT.

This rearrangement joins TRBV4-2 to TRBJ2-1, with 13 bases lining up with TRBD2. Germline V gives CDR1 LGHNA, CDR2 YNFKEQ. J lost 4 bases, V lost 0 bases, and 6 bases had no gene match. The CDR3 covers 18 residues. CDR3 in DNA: TGTGCCAGCAGCCAAGATTTACTAGCGGGGGGGCTGTACAATGAGCAGTTCTTC. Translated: CASSQDLLAGGLYNEQFF.

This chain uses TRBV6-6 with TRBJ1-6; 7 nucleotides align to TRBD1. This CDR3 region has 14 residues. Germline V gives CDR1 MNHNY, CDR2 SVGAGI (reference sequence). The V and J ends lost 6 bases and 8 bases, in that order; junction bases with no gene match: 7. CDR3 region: CASRRQGVDSPLHF. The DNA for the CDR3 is TGTGCCAGCAGGAGGCAGGGGGTAGATTCACCCCTCCACTTT.

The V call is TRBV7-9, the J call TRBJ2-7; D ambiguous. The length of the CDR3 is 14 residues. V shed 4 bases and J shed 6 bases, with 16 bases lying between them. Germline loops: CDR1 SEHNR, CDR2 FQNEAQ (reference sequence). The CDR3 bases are TGTGCCAGCAGCTGGGCCGGTTCTCGCCGCGAGCAGTACTTC. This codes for CASSWAGSRREQYF.

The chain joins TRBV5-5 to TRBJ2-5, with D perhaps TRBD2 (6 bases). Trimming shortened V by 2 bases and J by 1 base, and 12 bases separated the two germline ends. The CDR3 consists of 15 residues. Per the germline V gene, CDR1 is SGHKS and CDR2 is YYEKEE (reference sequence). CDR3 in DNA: TGTGCCAGCAGCTTTGTCGGGGGTCTCCAAGAGACCCAGTACTTC. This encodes CASSFVGGLQETQYF.

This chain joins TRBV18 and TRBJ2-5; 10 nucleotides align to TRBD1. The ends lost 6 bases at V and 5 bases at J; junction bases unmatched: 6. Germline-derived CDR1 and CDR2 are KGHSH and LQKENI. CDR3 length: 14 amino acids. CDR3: CASSRQGARETQYF. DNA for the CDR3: TGTGCCAGCTCGCGACAGGGGGCGAGGGAGACCCAGTACTTC.

The CDR3, as DNA: TGTGCCAGCAGCGGACAGTACGAGCAGTACTTC. Translating gives CASSGQYEQYF. V gene TRBV7-8 combines with J gene TRBJ2-7, with D maybe TRBD1 (6 bases). V lost 5 bases and J 4 bases, leaving 6 bases between the germline ends. Germline V gene lookup returns CDR1 SGHVS and CDR2 FQNEAQ. The CDR3 covers 11 residues.

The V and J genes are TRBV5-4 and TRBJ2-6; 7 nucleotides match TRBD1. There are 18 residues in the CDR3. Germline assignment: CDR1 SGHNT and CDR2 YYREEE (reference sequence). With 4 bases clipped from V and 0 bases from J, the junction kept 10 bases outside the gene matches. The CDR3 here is CASSPRQGPTSGANVLTF. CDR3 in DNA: TGTGCCAGCAGCCCCAGACAGGGACCAACCTCTGGGGCCAACGTCCTGACTTTC.